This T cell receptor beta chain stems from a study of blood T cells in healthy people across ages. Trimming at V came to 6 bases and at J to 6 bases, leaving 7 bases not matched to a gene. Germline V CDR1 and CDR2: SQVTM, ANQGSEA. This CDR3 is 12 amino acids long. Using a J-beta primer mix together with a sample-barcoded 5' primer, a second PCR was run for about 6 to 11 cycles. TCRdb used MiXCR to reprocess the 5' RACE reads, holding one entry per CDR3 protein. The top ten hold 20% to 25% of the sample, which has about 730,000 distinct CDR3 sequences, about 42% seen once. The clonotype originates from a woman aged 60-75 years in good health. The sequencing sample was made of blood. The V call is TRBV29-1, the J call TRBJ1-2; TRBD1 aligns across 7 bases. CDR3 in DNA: TGCAGCGTATACAGGGGTAGCGATGGCTACACCTTC. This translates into CSVYRGSDGYTF.